This TCR beta chain comes out of a study of blood T cell repertoires in COVID-19. Study background: The cDNA or gDNA used as material had been derived from T cells, B-cell-depleted T cells, or PBMCs.

Participants' reported clinical history set cohort assignment. This CDR3 contains 14 residues. V was trimmed by 6 bases and J by 3 bases, leaving 14 bases between them. Germline CDR1 is MNHEY and CDR2 is SVGAGI. Only in-frame clones appear in the TCRdb table, and some are missing; sequencing was by immunoSEQ multiplex PCR. The sample contains approximately 270,000 clones, about nine tenths of which appear only once. Sequenced sample: PBMCs or T cells enriched from blood (not recorded which). The chain has TRBV6-5 and TRBJ1-1, with D unresolved. The clonotype comes from a human donor in a cohort exposed to, infected with or recovered from COVID-19 (not recorded which). The donor label of this sample is uncertain. Here the CDR3 DNA reads TGTGCCAGCAGCGGCTCAGCGGTGGACACTGAAGCTTTCTTT. Translated, it gives CASSGSAVDTEAFF.